These 17 T cell receptor beta chains share one sample of origin, sequenced in a study of post-analysis software for immune sequencing data. Study conclusions and caveats: There were roughly 5 TRBV segments more frequent in patients than controls, and TRBV5-6, TRBV5-1 and TRBV20-1 were among them.

Unique molecular identifiers tagged the TCR beta cDNA libraries. TCRdb re-analysed the PCR reads in MiXCR, keeping a single row per CDR3 protein. In the table there are approximately 770,000 distinct CDR3 sequences, around 42% of which are singletons. The antigens these receptors bind are not known. Sequencing used blood. The receptors were sampled from a girl aged 5 to 17 with multiple sclerosis.

A few counts support this clonotype. The V call is TRBV9, the J call TRBJ2-7, with TRBD1 identical over 7 bases. Germline V gene data show CDR1 as SGDLS and CDR2 as YYNGEE. The CDR3 is 16 amino acids. V was clipped by 0 bases and J by 5 bases; unmatched bases: 11. The CDR3 bases are TGTGCCAGCAGCGTAGTGCCGGCAGGGGGAATCGACGAGCAGTACTTC. Translating it yields CASSVVPAGGIDEQYF.

The DNA for the CDR3 is TGTGCCAGCAGCTTAGGCCGGATCACCACAGATACGCAGTATTTT. Its translation: CASSLGRITTDTQYF. The V gene is TRBV13, the J gene TRBJ2-3; no definite D call. CDR3 size: 15 residues. Germline CDR1 is PRHDT and CDR2 is FYEKMQ (reference sequence). The V and J ends lost 0 bases and 2 bases respectively, with 9 bases between them.

The chain uses TRBV6-5 and TRBJ1-2, with 12 bases fitting TRBD1. Germline-derived CDR1 and CDR2 are MNHEY and SVGAGI. V was pared by 6 bases and J by 8 bases, with 13 bases of the junction left unmatched. CDR3 length equals 16 residues. CDR3 residues: CASRISPGQGAVGYTF. DNA of the CDR3: TGTGCCAGCAGGATTTCCCCGGGACAGGGGGCGGTAGGCTACACCTTC.

This clonotype has more than one count but fewer than ten. The chain recombines TRBV20-1 with TRBJ2-4, with no clear D. The germline V and J ends were trimmed by 3 bases and 4 bases, with 7 bases remaining between them. CDR3 size: 12 residues. Germline assignment: CDR1 DFQATT and CDR2 SNEGSKA (reference sequence). CDR3 DNA: TGCAGTGCTAGTAACCGGAAAAACATTCAGTACTTC. Amino acid sequence: CSASNRKNIQYF.

V usage is TRBV6-1 and J usage is TRBJ1-6; the D is unclear. The CDR3 has 16 residues. Germline lookup yields CDR1 MNHNS and CDR2 SASEGT. With 6 bases removed from V and 2 bases from J, the gap between germline ends came to 14 bases. As DNA, the CDR3 is TGTGCCAGCAGCGCTCCGGATGGGGCCTATAATTCACCCCTCCACTTT. Translation: CASSAPDGAYNSPLHF.

There are a few counts of this clonotype. V usage is TRBV29-1 and J usage is TRBJ2-1, with a tentative D call TRBD1 (6 bases). Germline V gene lookup returns CDR1 SQVTM and CDR2 ANQGSEA. The CDR3 contains 11 residues. V was shortened by 4 bases and J by 6 bases, with 7 bases between the two germline ends. CDR3 DNA: TGCAGCGTTGGACAGGTCAATGAGCAGTTCTTC. This gives the protein CSVGQVNEQFF.

V gene TRBV3-1 combines with J gene TRBJ2-4; 10 bases align to TRBD2. CDR3 size: 17 residues. The germline gives CDR1 LGHDT, CDR2 YNNKEL (reference sequence). The J segment lost 6 bases and the V segment lost 7 bases, leaving 15 bases of the junction unmatched. The CDR3 bases are TGTGCCAGCAACCACTCAGGGGGAGCGGGAGGGGGAAACATTCAGTACTTC. It is translated as CASNHSGGAGGGNIQYF.

This clonotype was picked up a small number of times. The J gene is TRBJ2-5, the V gene TRBV6-2 or TRBV6-3; 10 bases align to TRBD2. The last part of the DNA fits TRBJ2-7 better; the J call may be wrong. Germline values: CDR1 MNHEY, CDR2 SVGEGT. This CDR3 is built from 14 residues. The CDR3 DNA reads as TGTGCCAGCACCTCAGCGGGAGGGCTGGACGAGCAGTACTTC. Its protein product is CASTSAGGLDEQYF.

V is TRBV29-1 and J is TRBJ2-4, with 12 bases aligning to TRBD1. V was clipped by 5 bases and J by 13 bases; unmatched bases: 9. The CDR3 sequence is 13 residues long. Germline V lookup: CDR1 SQVTM, CDR2 ANQGSEA. The CDR3 protein is CSVSGTGGWEQYF. CDR3 nucleotide sequence: TGCAGCGTTTCCGGGACAGGGGGCTGGGAGCAGTACTTC.

The V and J genes are TRBV20-1 and TRBJ2-7, with 10 bases fitting TRBD2. The end of the DNA is better explained by TRBJ2-4, so the J call may be wrong. Per the germline V gene, CDR1 is DFQATT and CDR2 is SNEGSKA (reference sequence). The CDR3 is 15 residues long. The CDR3 sequence: CSAMGAGGAKNIQYF. DNA for the CDR3: TGCAGTGCTATGGGAGCGGGAGGGGCCAAAAACATTCAGTACTTC.

The CDR3 sequence: CASRTTSGRYEQYF. In DNA, the CDR3 is TGTGCCAGCAGGACCACTAGCGGCCGATACGAGCAGTACTTC. This chain joins TRBV6-1 and TRBJ2-5, with TRBD2 identical over 8 bases. The DNA end is more similar to TRBJ2-7, so the J call may be wrong. Germline CDR1 MNHNS, CDR2 SASEGT. The CDR3 sequence is 14 residues long.

The CDR3: CASSRTGAEAFF. The CDR3 region has the DNA TGTGCCAGCAGCCGGACAGGGGCTGAAGCTTTCTTT. The chain is built from TRBV6-5 and TRBJ1-1, with TRBD1 matching 9 bases. Germline V gene sequence: CDR1 MNHEY, CDR2 SVGAGI. CDR3 length: 12 residues. With V trimmed by 6 bases and J by 6 bases, 2 bases remained unmatched.

The V and J genes are TRBV12-3 or TRBV12-4 and TRBJ2-2; 11 nucleotides align to TRBD2. The CDR3 sequence is 16 residues long. J gave up 5 bases and V 3 bases, and 5 bases lay outside the gene matches. The CDR3 loop reads CASSFVVAGGTGELFF. In DNA, the CDR3 is TGTGCCAGCAGTTTCGTGGTAGCGGGAGGGACCGGGGAGCTGTTTTTT.

The chain combines TRBV20-1 with TRBJ2-5, with D hard to call. Germline CDR1 and CDR2: DFQATT and SNEGSKA (reference sequence). Trimming took off 0 bases at V and 4 bases at J, with 12 bases between the two ends. There are 14 residues in the CDR3. CDR3 in DNA: TGCAGTGCTAGAGATGTAGGGATTGGAGAGACCCAGTACTTC. This encodes CSARDVGIGETQYF.

This clonotype was detected a few times. The CDR3: CASSRRPTSYEQYF. The CDR3 nucleotides are TGTGCCAGCAGCCGGCGGCCTACCTCCTACGAGCAGTACTTC. The chain joins TRBV28 to TRBJ2-7; D call uncertain. Germline V gene sequence: CDR1 MDHEN, CDR2 SYDVKM. CDR3 length equals 14 residues. V was clipped by 6 bases and J by 0 bases, with 12 bases between them.

The genes are TRBV28 and TRBJ2-7; maybe TRBD2 (6 bases). CDR1 is MDHEN and CDR2 is SYDVKM in the germline V gene. The germline V and J ends were trimmed by 5 bases and 3 bases, with 17 bases remaining between them. This CDR3 is 15 amino acids long. CDR3 bases: TGTGCCAGCAGTCACCCGGGACTCCCGGACTACGAGCAGTACTTC. Translated, it gives CASSHPGLPDYEQYF.

Concerning this clonotype: At one end the junction does not follow the germline gene, possibly because of a read error. The rearrangement links TRBV6-1 to TRBJ2-5; D call uncertain. Germline assignment: CDR1 MNHNS and CDR2 SASEGT. This CDR3 is 15 amino acids long. The CDR3 bases are TGTACCAGCAGTGAAGCGCGTTACCACCAAGAGACCCAGTACTTC. Amino acid sequence: CTSSEARYHQETQYF.